The 10 T cell receptor beta chains below all came from one sample that was sequenced in a study of blood T cell repertoires in COVID-19. This table comes from immunoSEQ multiplex PCR, and its TCRdb copy is limited to in-frame clones, with some not included. This sample has roughly 150,000 clones; roughly 80% occur once, and the top ten carry roughly 5%. Sample: PBMCs or T cells enriched from blood (not recorded which). These receptors were taken from a woman between 40 and 50 years old with acute COVID-19.

The chain combines TRBV19 with TRBJ1-4; D might be TRBD1 (6 bases). Per germline, CDR1 LNHDA and CDR2 SQIVND (reference sequence). CDR3 length: 14 amino acids. Trimming pared 5 bases from V and 5 bases from J, leaving 12 bases between. This CDR3 is CASSLHRENEKLFF. CDR3 nucleotides: TGTGCCAGTAGTCTACACAGGGAGAATGAAAAACTGTTTTTT.

V usage is TRBV5-1 and J usage is TRBJ2-1, with TRBD2 as a possible D gene (5 bases). CDR1 SGHRS and CDR2 YFSETQ come from the germline V gene. CDR3 size: 18 residues. V dropped 2 bases and J dropped 0 bases, with 18 bases sitting between them. The CDR3 spells CASSLNVGGRLSYNEQFF. CDR3 DNA sequence: TGCGCCAGCAGCTTAAACGTTGGCGGGCGTCTCTCCTACAATGAGCAGTTCTTC. The full variable domain, with the rest looked up from reference TRBV5-1 and TRBJ2-1, is KAGVTQTPRYLIKTRGQQVTLSCSPISGHRSVSWYQQTPGQGLQFLFEYFSETQRNKGNFPGRFSGRQFSNSRSEMNVSTLELGDSALYLCASSLNVGGRLSYNEQFFGPGTRLTVL.

This clone was counted only a few times. The rearrangement links TRBV11-2 to TRBJ1-3, with D unresolved. CDR1 is SGHAT, CDR2 FQNNGV, per germline. V shed 0 bases and J shed 2 bases, with 5 bases lying between them. This CDR3 is built from 14 residues. CDR3 amino acids: CASSLDRTGNTIYF. The CDR3 DNA reads as TGTGCCAGCAGCTTAGACAGGACTGGAAACACCATATATTTT.

The chain recombines TRBV5-1 with TRBJ1-1, with 7 positions matching TRBD1. Germline assignment: CDR1 SGHRS and CDR2 YFSETQ. V gave up 1 base and J gave up 6 bases; unmatched junction bases: 12. This CDR3 is 16 amino acids long. Written as DNA, the CDR3 is TGCGCCAGCAGCTTGTTTCGGACAGGCTCAGGGTCTGAAGCTTTCTTT. It specifies CASSLFRTGSGSEAFF.

This clone was seen only a few times. The chain carries TRBV28 and TRBJ2-2; a weak D match, TRBD2 (7 bases). V lost 11 bases to trimming and J lost 2 bases, with 15 bases between them. The CDR3 contains 14 residues. Germline V CDR1 and CDR2: MDHEN, SYDVKM. CDR3 residues: CAGGANSNTGELFF. CDR3 sequence (DNA): TGTGCCGGGGGGGCGAACAGCAACACCGGGGAGCTGTTTTTT.

The chain combines TRBV6-1 with TRBJ2-4; D is unclear. This CDR3 contains 15 residues. Per germline, CDR1 MNHNS and CDR2 SASEGT. V lost 1 base and J lost 3, with 10 bases in between. The DNA of the CDR3 is TGTGCCAGCAGTGAAGTTCCAGTGAACAAAAACATTCAGTACTTC. This sequence encodes CASSEVPVNKNIQYF.

The rearrangement joins TRBV4-2 to TRBJ2-1; 7 bases agree with TRBD2. With V trimmed by 0 bases and J by 2 bases, 4 bases remained unmatched. This CDR3 region has 16 residues. Per germline, CDR1 LGHNA and CDR2 YNFKEQ. CDR3 sequence (DNA): TGTGCCAGCAGCCAAGATACGAGCGGGACCTACAATGAGCAGTTCTTC. This sequence encodes CASSQDTSGTYNEQFF.

This chain connects TRBV10-1 to TRBJ1-6, with TRBD1 matching 7 bases. CDR3 length: 14 amino acids. Germline CDR1 WNHNN, CDR2 SYGVQD (reference sequence). Trimming removed 3 bases from V and 9 bases from J; junction bases left unmatched: 5. CDR3 in DNA: TGCGCCAGCAGTGAAGGGACAGCTACTTCACCCCTCCACTTT. This sequence encodes CASSEGTATSPLHF.

V gene TRBV2 combines with J gene TRBJ2-3, with a tentative D call TRBD2 (6 bases). The length of the CDR3 is 16 residues. Germline lookup yields CDR1 SNHLY and CDR2 FYNNEI. V lost 3 bases and J 0 bases, leaving 13 bases between the germline ends. CDR3 protein: CASSDVLSGSTDTQYF. CDR3 coding DNA: TGTGCCAGCAGTGACGTACTTAGCGGTAGCACAGATACGCAGTATTTT.

This chain links TRBV5-1 with TRBJ2-5; no reliable D call. Trimming left V 1 base short and J 0 bases short, with 13 bases between. There are 16 residues in the CDR3. In germline, CDR1 is SGHRS, CDR2 YFSETQ. This chain's CDR3 is CASSLWSSEYQETQYF. The CDR3 DNA is TGCGCCAGCAGCTTGTGGAGTTCTGAATACCAAGAGACCCAGTACTTC.